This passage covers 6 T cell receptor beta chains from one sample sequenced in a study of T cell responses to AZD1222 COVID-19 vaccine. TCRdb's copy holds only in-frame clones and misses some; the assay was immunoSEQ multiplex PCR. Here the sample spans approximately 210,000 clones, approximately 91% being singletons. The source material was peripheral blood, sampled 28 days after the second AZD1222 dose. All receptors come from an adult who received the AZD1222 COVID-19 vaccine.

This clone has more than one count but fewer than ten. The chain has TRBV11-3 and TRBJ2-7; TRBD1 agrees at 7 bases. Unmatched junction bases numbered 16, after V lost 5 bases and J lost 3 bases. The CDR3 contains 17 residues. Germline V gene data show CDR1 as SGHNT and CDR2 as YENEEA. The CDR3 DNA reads TGTGCCAGCAGCACCCACCGACAGGGCCCCTCGGACTACGAGCAGTACTTC. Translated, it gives CASSTHRQGPSDYEQYF.

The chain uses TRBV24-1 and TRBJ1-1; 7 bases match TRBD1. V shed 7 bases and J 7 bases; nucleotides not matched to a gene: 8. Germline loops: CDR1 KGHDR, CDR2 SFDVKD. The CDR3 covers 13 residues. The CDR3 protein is CATRVPGQSEAFF. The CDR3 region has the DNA TGTGCCACCAGAGTTCCGGGACAGAGTGAAGCTTTCTTT.

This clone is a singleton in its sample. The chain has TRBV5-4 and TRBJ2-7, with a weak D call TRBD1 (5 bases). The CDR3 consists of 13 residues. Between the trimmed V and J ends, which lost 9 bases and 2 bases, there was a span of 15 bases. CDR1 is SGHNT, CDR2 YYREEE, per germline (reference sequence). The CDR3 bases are TGTGCCACAAGAAACAGGTTTCCCTACGAGCAGTACTTC. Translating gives CATRNRFPYEQYF.

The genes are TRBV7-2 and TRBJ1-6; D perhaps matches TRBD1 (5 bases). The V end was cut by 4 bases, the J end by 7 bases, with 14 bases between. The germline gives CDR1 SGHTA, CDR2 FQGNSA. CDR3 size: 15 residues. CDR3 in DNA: TGTGCCAGCAGCTCCGAGGGGCAGAGAAATTCACCCCTCCACTTT. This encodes CASSSEGQRNSPLHF.

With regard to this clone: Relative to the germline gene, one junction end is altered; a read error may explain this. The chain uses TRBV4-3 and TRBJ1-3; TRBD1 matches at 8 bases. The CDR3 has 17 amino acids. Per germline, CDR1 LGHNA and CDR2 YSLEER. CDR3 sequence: CASSQGITTGAGNTIYF. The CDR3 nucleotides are TGCGCCAGCAGCCAAGGGATCACGACAGGGGCTGGTAACACCATATATTTT.

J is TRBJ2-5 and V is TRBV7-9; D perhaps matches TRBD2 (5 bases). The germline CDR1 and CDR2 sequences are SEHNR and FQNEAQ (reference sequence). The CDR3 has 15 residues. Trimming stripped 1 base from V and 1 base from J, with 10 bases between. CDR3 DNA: TGTGCCAGCAGCTTAGATCGCAGCGGCCAAGAGACCCAGTACTTC. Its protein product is CASSLDRSGQETQYF.